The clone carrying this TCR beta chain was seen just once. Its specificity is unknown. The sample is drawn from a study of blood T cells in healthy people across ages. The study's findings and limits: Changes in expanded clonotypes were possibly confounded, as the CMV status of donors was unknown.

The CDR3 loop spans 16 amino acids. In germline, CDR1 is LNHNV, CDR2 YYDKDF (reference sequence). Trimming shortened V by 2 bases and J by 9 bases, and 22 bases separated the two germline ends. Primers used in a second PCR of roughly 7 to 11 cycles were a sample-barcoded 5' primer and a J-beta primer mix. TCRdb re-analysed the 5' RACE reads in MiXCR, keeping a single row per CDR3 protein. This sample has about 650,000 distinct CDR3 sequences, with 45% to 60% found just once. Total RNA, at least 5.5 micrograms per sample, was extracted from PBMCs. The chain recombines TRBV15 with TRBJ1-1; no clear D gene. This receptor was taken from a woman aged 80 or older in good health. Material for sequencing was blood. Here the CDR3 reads CATSRPPKTGTFKAFF. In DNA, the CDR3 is TGTGCCACCAGCAGACCACCTAAGACCGGAACTTTCAAAGCTTTCTTT.